Here is one T cell receptor (beta chain) with its context. Its target is unknown. An end of the junction does not agree with germline; a read error may underlie this. The CDR3 runs to 16 residues. Germline V CDR1 and CDR2: KGHSH, LQKENI. This specimen belongs to a study of TIL therapy for anti-PD-1-resistant metastatic lung cancer. In the study overall: A handful of tumors were EGFR-mutant and two were ALK-rearranged. By whole-exome sequencing, median non-synonymous tumor mutation burden was around 1.4 mutations per megabase.

Study observations and caveats: Patients were highly selected, enriched for treatment-naive, never-smoker and oncogene-addicted cases.

Sequencing used immunoSEQ v3. Libraries were prepared by immunoSEQ multiplex PCR; TCRdb keeps only in-frame clonotypes and omits some of them. Of 52,000 or so clones in the sample, about 81% were seen once. Time point described: pre-treatment sample, taken before nivolumab and TIL therapy. The origin of this receptor is a person between 25 and 79 years old with non-small cell lung cancer. The starting material was blood, obtained at baseline. This chain uses TRBV18 with TRBJ1-6; D is undetermined. The CDR3 DNA is TGTGCCAGCTCCCACTCTAAGGTTGGGAATAATTCACCCCCCCACTTT. This codes for CASSHSKVGNNSPPHF.